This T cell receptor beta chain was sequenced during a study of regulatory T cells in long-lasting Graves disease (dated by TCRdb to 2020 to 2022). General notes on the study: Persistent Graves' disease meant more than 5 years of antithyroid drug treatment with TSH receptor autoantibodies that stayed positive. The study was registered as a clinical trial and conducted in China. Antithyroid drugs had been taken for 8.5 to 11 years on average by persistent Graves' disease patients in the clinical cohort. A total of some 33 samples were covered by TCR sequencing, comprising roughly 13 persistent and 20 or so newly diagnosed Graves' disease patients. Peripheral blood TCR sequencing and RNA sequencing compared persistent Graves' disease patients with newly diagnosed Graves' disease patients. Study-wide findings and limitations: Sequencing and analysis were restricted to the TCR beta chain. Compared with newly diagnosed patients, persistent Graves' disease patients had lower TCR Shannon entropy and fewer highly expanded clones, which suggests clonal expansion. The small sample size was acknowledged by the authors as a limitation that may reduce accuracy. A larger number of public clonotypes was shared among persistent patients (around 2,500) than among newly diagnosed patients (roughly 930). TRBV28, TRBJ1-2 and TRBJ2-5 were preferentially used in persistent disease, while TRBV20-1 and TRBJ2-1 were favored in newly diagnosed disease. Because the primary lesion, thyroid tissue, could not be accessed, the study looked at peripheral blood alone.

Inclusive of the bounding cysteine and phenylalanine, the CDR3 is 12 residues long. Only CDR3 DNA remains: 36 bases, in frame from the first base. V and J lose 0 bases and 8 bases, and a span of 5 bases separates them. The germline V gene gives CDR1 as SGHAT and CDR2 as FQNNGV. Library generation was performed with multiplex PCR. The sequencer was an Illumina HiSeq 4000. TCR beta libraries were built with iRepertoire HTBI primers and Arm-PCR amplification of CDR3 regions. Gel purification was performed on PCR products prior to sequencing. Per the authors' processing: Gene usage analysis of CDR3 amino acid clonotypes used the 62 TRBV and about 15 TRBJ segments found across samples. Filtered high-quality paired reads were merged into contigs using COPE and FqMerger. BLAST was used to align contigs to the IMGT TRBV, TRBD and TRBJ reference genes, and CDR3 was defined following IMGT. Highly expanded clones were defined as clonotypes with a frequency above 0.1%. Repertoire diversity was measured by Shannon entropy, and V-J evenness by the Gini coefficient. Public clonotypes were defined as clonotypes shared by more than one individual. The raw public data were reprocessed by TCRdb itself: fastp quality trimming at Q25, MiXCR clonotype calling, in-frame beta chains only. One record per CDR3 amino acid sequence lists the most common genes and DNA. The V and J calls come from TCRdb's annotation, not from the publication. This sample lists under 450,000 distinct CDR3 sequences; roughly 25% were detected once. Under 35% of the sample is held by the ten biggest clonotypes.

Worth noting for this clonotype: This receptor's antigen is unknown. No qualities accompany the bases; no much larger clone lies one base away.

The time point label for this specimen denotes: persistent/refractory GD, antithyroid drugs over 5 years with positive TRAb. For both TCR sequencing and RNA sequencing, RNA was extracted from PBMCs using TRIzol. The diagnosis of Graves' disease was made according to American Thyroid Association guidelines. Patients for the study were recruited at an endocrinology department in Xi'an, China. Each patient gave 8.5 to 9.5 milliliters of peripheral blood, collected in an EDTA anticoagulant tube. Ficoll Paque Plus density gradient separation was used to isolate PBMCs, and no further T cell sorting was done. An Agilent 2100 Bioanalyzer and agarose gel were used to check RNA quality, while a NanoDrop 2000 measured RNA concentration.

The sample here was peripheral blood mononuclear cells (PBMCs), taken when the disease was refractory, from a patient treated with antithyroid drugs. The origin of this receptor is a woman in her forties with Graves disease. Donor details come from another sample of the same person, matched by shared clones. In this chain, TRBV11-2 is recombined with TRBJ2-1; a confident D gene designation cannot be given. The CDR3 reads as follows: CASSLDYYEQFF. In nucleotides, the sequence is TGTGCCAGCAGCTTAGACTATTATGAGCAGTTCTTC.